A selection of T cell receptor beta chains follows, all from one sample in a study of blood T cell repertoires in COVID-19. Profiled with immunoSEQ multiplex PCR; TCRdb holds only in-frame clones, not every one. The sample consists of 90,000 to 130,000 clones, approximately 78% of them appearing once. Sequenced material: peripheral blood. The receptors shown here come from a man between 70 and 80 years old with acute or convalescent COVID-19. CDR3s include the opening cysteine and the closing phenylalanine or tryptophan. D genes are given only for firm matches. A clone size is listed for some rows: how often the clone was seen (once, few, many), or a class if it is expanded.

d_gene: TRBD2
v_gene: TRBV5-6
j_gene: TRBJ2-7
abundance: once
CDR3nt: TGTGCCAGCAGCTTGAGTAGCGGGAGGGGAGAGCAGTACTTC
CDR3aa: CASSLSSGRGEQYF

d_gene: -
v_gene: TRBV5-1
j_gene: TRBJ2-3
abundance: -
CDR3nt: TGCGCCAGCAGCCCAGTAGCCGACGACCCCACAGATACGCAGTATTTT
CDR3aa: CASSPVADDPTDTQYF

d_gene: TRBD1
v_gene: TRBV11-3
j_gene: TRBJ2-3
abundance: -
CDR3nt: TGTGCCAGCAGCGGAGGACAGGCATCAGATACGCAGTATTTT
CDR3aa: CASSGGQASDTQYF

d_gene: TRBD1
v_gene: TRBV27
j_gene: TRBJ1-2
abundance: -
CDR3nt: TGTGCCAGCAGTTTCCGACAGGGAACTGGCTACACCTTC
CDR3aa: CASSFRQGTGYTF

d_gene: -
v_gene: TRBV6-1
j_gene: TRBJ2-4
abundance: few
CDR3nt: TGTGCCAGCAGTGACCGAGGACTATTTCAGTACTTC
CDR3aa: CASSDRGLFQYF

d_gene: TRBD1
v_gene: TRBV27
j_gene: TRBJ1-1
abundance: -
CDR3nt: TGTGCCAGCAGCCCTGACAGGGGGCCTGGTGAAGCTTTCTTT
CDR3aa: CASSPDRGPGEAFF

d_gene: -
v_gene: TRBV27
j_gene: TRBJ2-2
abundance: -
CDR3nt: TGTGCCAGCAGTTCTTCCGCCTACGCTGCCGGGGAGCTGTTTTTT
CDR3aa: CASSSSAYAAGELFF

d_gene: -
v_gene: TRBV5-6
j_gene: TRBJ1-2
abundance: -
CDR3nt: TGTGCCAGCAGACTCAACCCAGGGTCATTTGGCTACACCTTC
CDR3aa: CASRLNPGSFGYTF

d_gene: -
v_gene: TRBV28
j_gene: TRBJ2-2
abundance: -
CDR3nt: TGTGCCAGCAGTTTAGGGGAGAGGTTCGACACCGGGGAGCTGTTTTTT
CDR3aa: CASSLGERFDTGELFF

d_gene: TRBD1
v_gene: TRBV9
j_gene: TRBJ2-7
abundance: -
CDR3nt: TGTGCCAGCAGCGCCCAGGGACAGGGCTACGAGCAGTACTTC
CDR3aa: CASSAQGQGYEQYF

d_gene: -
v_gene: TRBV28
j_gene: TRBJ1-2
abundance: once
CDR3nt: TGTGCCAGCAGTTTGTTAACCACTACAGGGTTCTACACCTTC
CDR3aa: CASSLLTTTGFYTF

d_gene: TRBD1
v_gene: TRBV6-6
j_gene: TRBJ1-4
abundance: once
CDR3nt: TGTGCCAGCAGTGTAAACAGGGGGGGAGGCGAAAAACTGTTTTTT
CDR3aa: CASSVNRGGGEKLFF

d_gene: TRBD1
v_gene: TRBV30
j_gene: TRBJ1-6
abundance: few
CDR3nt: TGTGCCTGGAGCCGGGACAGCTCCTATAATTCACCCCTCCACTTT
CDR3aa: CAWSRDSSYNSPLHF

d_gene: TRBD1
v_gene: TRBV5-4
j_gene: TRBJ1-1
abundance: -
CDR3nt: TGTGCCAGCAGCTCAACAGGGGTGGAAGCTGAAGCTTTCTTT
CDR3aa: CASSSTGVEAEAFF

d_gene: TRBD1
v_gene: TRBV9
j_gene: TRBJ1-6
abundance: -
CDR3nt: TGTGCCAGCAGCGTAACAGGGGTAGGATCACCCCTCCACTTT
CDR3aa: CASSVTGVGSPLHF

d_gene: TRBD1
v_gene: TRBV10-3
j_gene: TRBJ2-5
abundance: -
CDR3nt: TGTGCCATCAGTGACCGGGACAGGGCTGAGACCCAGTACTTC
CDR3aa: CAISDRDRAETQYF

d_gene: -
v_gene: TRBV4-1
j_gene: TRBJ2-1
abundance: -
CDR3nt: TGCGCCAGCAGCCTAACAGGGAATTCCTACAATGAGCAGTTCTTC
CDR3aa: CASSLTGNSYNEQFF

d_gene: TRBD2
v_gene: TRBV29-1
j_gene: TRBJ2-1
abundance: -
CDR3nt: TGCAGCGTGGGGGGAGGGAATGGTTTGGGCAATGAGCAGTTCTTC
CDR3aa: CSVGGGNGLGNEQFF

d_gene: -
v_gene: TRBV6-5
j_gene: TRBJ2-2
abundance: -
CDR3nt: TGTGCCAGCAGATCTAGTTGGATATCCACCGGGGAGCTGTTTTTT
CDR3aa: CASRSSWISTGELFF

d_gene: TRBD1
v_gene: TRBV2
j_gene: TRBJ2-5
abundance: -
CDR3nt: TGTGCCAGCAGTTCGTCAGGGGGCTGGCAGACCCAGTACTTC
CDR3aa: CASSSSGGWQTQYF

d_gene: -
v_gene: TRBV7-9
j_gene: TRBJ2-3
abundance: -
CDR3nt: TGTGCCAGCAGCTTGGTGAGGCTCATGGGCACAGATACGCAGTATTTT
CDR3aa: CASSLVRLMGTDTQYF

d_gene: -
v_gene: TRBV9
j_gene: TRBJ2-7
abundance: few
CDR3nt: TGTGCCAGCAGCGTAACCCCGGGATCGCACGAGCAGTACTTC
CDR3aa: CASSVTPGSHEQYF

d_gene: -
v_gene: TRBV3-1/TRBV3-2
j_gene: TRBJ1-2
abundance: -
CDR3nt: TGTGCCAGCAGCCAAGCGGGAAGGGGGATCTATGGCTACACCTTC
CDR3aa: CASSQAGRGIYGYTF

d_gene: TRBD1
v_gene: TRBV29-1
j_gene: TRBJ2-2
abundance: -
CDR3nt: TGCAGCGCCCGGTCCGGGACAGGGGCGACCGGGGAGCTGTTTTTT
CDR3aa: CSARSGTGATGELFF

d_gene: TRBD1
v_gene: TRBV7-3
j_gene: TRBJ2-3
abundance: -
CDR3nt: TGTGCCAGCAGCTTAAGGGGAGGACAGGGGGCAGATACGCAGTATTTT
CDR3aa: CASSLRGGQGADTQYF

d_gene: TRBD1
v_gene: TRBV2
j_gene: TRBJ2-2
abundance: -
CDR3nt: TGTGCCAGCAGAGGGACAGGGTCGAACACCGGGGAGCTGTTTTTT
CDR3aa: CASRGTGSNTGELFF

d_gene: -
v_gene: TRBV14
j_gene: TRBJ2-3
abundance: -
CDR3nt: TGTGCCAGCAGCCAAGAGCTCAGGGTGGGGACGCAGTATTTT
CDR3aa: CASSQELRVGTQYF

d_gene: -
v_gene: TRBV19
j_gene: TRBJ1-5
abundance: -
CDR3nt: TGTGCCAGTAGTATGGCGGGGTTGATGGATGAGCCCCAGCATTTT
CDR3aa: CASSMAGLMDEPQHF

d_gene: TRBD1
v_gene: TRBV19
j_gene: TRBJ2-6
abundance: -
CDR3nt: TGTGCCAGTAGCACCGGGACAGGGTTAGCCGGGGCCAACGTCCTGACTTTC
CDR3aa: CASSTGTGLAGANVLTF

d_gene: -
v_gene: TRBV9
j_gene: TRBJ1-1
abundance: -
CDR3nt: TGTGCCAGCAGCGTTATCCCTGGGGGGGAAGCTTTCTTT
CDR3aa: CASSVIPGGEAFF

d_gene: TRBD1
v_gene: TRBV9
j_gene: TRBJ1-1
abundance: -
CDR3nt: TGTGCCAGCAGCAAACGACAGGGGGGCGCTGAAGCTTTCTTT
CDR3aa: CASSKRQGGAEAFF

d_gene: TRBD1
v_gene: TRBV5-1
j_gene: TRBJ1-5
abundance: few
CDR3nt: TGCGCCAGCAGCTCTCGCCGGGACAGGGTAAGTCAGCCCCAGCATTTT
CDR3aa: CASSSRRDRVSQPQHF

d_gene: -
v_gene: TRBV19
j_gene: TRBJ2-7
abundance: -
CDR3nt: TGTGCCAGTAGTCCCGGGTGGGGCCCCTCCTACGAGCAGTACTTC
CDR3aa: CASSPGWGPSYEQYF

d_gene: TRBD1
v_gene: TRBV28
j_gene: TRBJ2-5
abundance: -
CDR3nt: TGTGCCAGCAGTGCATTCTCAGGGGGCGGAAAGACCCAGTACTTC
CDR3aa: CASSAFSGGGKTQYF

d_gene: -
v_gene: TRBV7-8
j_gene: TRBJ1-3
abundance: -
CDR3nt: TGTGCCAGCAGCCTCCGGGACTCTGGAAACACCATATATTTT
CDR3aa: CASSLRDSGNTIYF

d_gene: -
v_gene: TRBV10-1
j_gene: TRBJ2-1
abundance: -
CDR3nt: TGCGCCAGCAGCAGGCTCAGGGGCAATGAGCAGTTCTTC
CDR3aa: CASSRLRGNEQFF

d_gene: -
v_gene: TRBV4-2
j_gene: TRBJ1-4
abundance: -
CDR3nt: TGTGCCAGCAGCCAAGAAGTGGTACGAGGGTCTGAAAAACTGTTTTTT
CDR3aa: CASSQEVVRGSEKLFF

d_gene: -
v_gene: TRBV7-9
j_gene: TRBJ1-2
abundance: -
CDR3nt: TGTGCCAGCAGCTCCCCAGGGGACTATGGCTACACCTTC
CDR3aa: CASSSPGDYGYTF

d_gene: -
v_gene: TRBV28
j_gene: TRBJ2-7
abundance: -
CDR3nt: TGTGCCAGCAGCCGTGCGACAGGACCCTACGAGCAGTACTTC
CDR3aa: CASSRATGPYEQYF

d_gene: TRBD1
v_gene: TRBV6-5
j_gene: TRBJ2-2
abundance: once
CDR3nt: TGTGCCGGCCGGGACAGAGTGGCCCCCGGGGAGCTGTTTTTT
CDR3aa: CAGRDRVAPGELFF

d_gene: -
v_gene: TRBV18
j_gene: TRBJ1-3
abundance: -
CDR3nt: TGTGCCAGCTCACCTGAGAAGGCGGGTTCTGGAAACACCATATATTTT
CDR3aa: CASSPEKAGSGNTIYF

d_gene: TRBD2
v_gene: TRBV3-1/TRBV3-2
j_gene: TRBJ2-7
abundance: -
CDR3nt: TGTGCCAGCAAACTAGCGGGAGCCTACGAGCAGTACTTC
CDR3aa: CASKLAGAYEQYF

d_gene: TRBD1
v_gene: TRBV7-8
j_gene: TRBJ2-3
abundance: -
CDR3nt: TGTGCCAGCAGCTTAGGCCTTAGAGGGGGCGCGACAGATACGCAGTATTTT
CDR3aa: CASSLGLRGGATDTQYF

d_gene: -
v_gene: TRBV28
j_gene: TRBJ2-7
abundance: -
CDR3nt: TGTGCCAGCAGTTTAGCGGGGTACGAGCAGTACTTC
CDR3aa: CASSLAGYEQYF

d_gene: -
v_gene: TRBV5-1
j_gene: TRBJ2-7
abundance: -
CDR3nt: TGCGCCAGCAGCTTGGCAGACTTCTACGAGCAGTACTTC
CDR3aa: CASSLADFYEQYF

d_gene: TRBD1
v_gene: TRBV27
j_gene: TRBJ1-2
abundance: -
CDR3nt: TGTGCCAGCAGTCCCGGGACAGTACCCTACACCTTC
CDR3aa: CASSPGTVPYTF